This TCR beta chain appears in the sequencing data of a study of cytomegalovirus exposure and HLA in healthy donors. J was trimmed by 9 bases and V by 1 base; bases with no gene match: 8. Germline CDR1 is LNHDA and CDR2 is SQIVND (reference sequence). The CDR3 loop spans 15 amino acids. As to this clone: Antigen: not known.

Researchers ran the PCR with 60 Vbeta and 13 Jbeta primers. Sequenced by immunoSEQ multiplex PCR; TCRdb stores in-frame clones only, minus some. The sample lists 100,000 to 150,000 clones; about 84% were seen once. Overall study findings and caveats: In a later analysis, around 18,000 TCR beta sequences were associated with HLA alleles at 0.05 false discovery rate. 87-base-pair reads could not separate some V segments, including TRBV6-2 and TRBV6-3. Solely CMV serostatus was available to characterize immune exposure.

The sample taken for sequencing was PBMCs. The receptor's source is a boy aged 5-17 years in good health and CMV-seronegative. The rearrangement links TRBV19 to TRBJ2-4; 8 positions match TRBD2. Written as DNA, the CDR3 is TGTGCCAGTAGTATAGCCCCAGCGGGAGAGACCATTCAGTACTTC. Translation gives CASSIAPAGETIQYF.